These 28 T cell receptor beta chains came from one sample sequenced in a study of T cells after yellow fever vaccination. TCRdb fed the 5' RACE reads into MiXCR, producing one record per CDR3 protein. The table lists under 550,000 distinct CDR3 sequences, 20% to 25% of them singletons. The source material was PBMCs, sampled approximately 22 days after the first yellow fever vaccination. These receptor sequences come from a man between 18 and 35 years old who received the YFV17D yellow fever vaccine.

The J gene is TRBJ2-2, the V gene TRBV5-1; tentatively, D is TRBD1 (5 bases). V was trimmed by 0 bases and J by 5 bases, leaving 8 bases between them. CDR3 length equals 14 residues. Looked up from germline, CDR1 is SGHRS and CDR2 is YFSETQ. The DNA for the CDR3 is TGCGCCAGCAGCTTGGAGCCAGGGACCGGGGAGCTGTTTTTT. This gives the protein CASSLEPGTGELFF.

V and J are TRBV10-3 and TRBJ2-3; D gene unclear. The CDR3 loop spans 14 amino acids. V lost 5 bases and J lost 0, with 9 bases in between. Germline CDR1 ENHRY, CDR2 SYGVKD. The DNA of the CDR3 is TGTGCCATCAGTAAGACTGGTAGCACAGATACGCAGTATTTT. It is translated as CAISKTGSTDTQYF.

This clonotype was seen a few times. The V and J genes are TRBV6-1 and TRBJ2-5, with TRBD2 identical over 10 bases. CDR3 length equals 15 residues. Unmatched junction bases numbered 7, after V lost 7 bases and J lost 2 bases. Germline assignment: CDR1 MNHNS and CDR2 SASEGT. As DNA, the CDR3 is TGTGCCAGCATACCTAGCGGGGGAGTGCAAGAGACCCAGTACTTC. It specifies CASIPSGGVQETQYF.

Only a few counts were recorded for this clonotype. This chain links TRBV7-2 with TRBJ2-1, with 10 bases lining up with TRBD2. The CDR3 has 15 residues. V trimming: 6 bases; J trimming: 7 bases; junction bases outside the gene matches: 9. Germline V gene data show CDR1 as SGHTA and CDR2 as FQGNSA. The CDR3 DNA reads TGTGCCAGCAGTCTCAACAGCGGGGGGGTTAATGAGCAGTTCTTC. This translates into CASSLNSGGVNEQFF. The full variable domain, rest sourced from reference TRBV7-2 and TRBJ2-1, is GAGVSQSPSNKVTEKGKDVELRCDPISGHTALYWYRQSLGQGLEFLIYFQGNSAPDKSGLPSDRFSAERTGGSVSTLTIQRTQQEDSAVYLCASSLNSGGVNEQFFGPGTRLTVL.

This clonotype was counted many times. The chain links TRBV12-3 or TRBV12-4 to TRBJ1-2; D unresolved. The CDR3 loop spans 13 amino acids. The V and J ends lost 6 bases and 0 bases respectively, with 8 bases between them. CDR3 DNA: TGTGCCAGCAGACCGGGATCTAACTATGGCTACACCTTC. This sequence encodes CASRPGSNYGYTF.

This chain connects TRBV20-1 to TRBJ2-7; D remains ambiguous. This CDR3 has 11 amino acids. Germline V gene lookup returns CDR1 DFQATT and CDR2 SNEGSKA (reference sequence). The CDR3: CTSEPAYEQYV. CDR3 nucleotides: TGCACCAGTGAGCCAGCCTACGAGCAGTACGTC.

The V gene is TRBV5-1, the J gene TRBJ2-5; a possible D gene is TRBD1 (6 bases). CDR1 and CDR2 (germline): SGHRS, YFSETQ. The V and J ends lost 4 bases and 5 bases respectively, with 15 bases between them. The CDR3 totals 14 residues. CDR3 in DNA: TGCGCCAGCAGCCTACGACCTCAGGGGGAGACCCAGTACTTC. Its translation: CASSLRPQGETQYF.

This clonotype was detected only a few times. The V call is TRBV5-6, the J call TRBJ1-5; D possibly corresponds to TRBD1 (6 bases). The CDR3 extends over 15 amino acids. Trimming pared 3 bases from V and 3 bases from J, leaving 13 bases between. Looked up from germline, CDR1 is SGHDT and CDR2 is YYEEEE. CDR3 bases: TGTGCCAGCAGCTCGTTCGGGACACTCAATCAGCCCCAGCATTTT. It yields the protein CASSSFGTLNQPQHF.

The V gene is TRBV7-9, the J gene TRBJ1-4; 8 nucleotides align to TRBD1. The germline CDR1 and CDR2 sequences are SEHNR and FQNEAQ (reference sequence). The CDR3 contains 13 residues. The V segment lost 4 bases and the J segment 11 bases; nucleotides outside the gene matches: 6. The CDR3 here is CASSSPDRAKLFF. CDR3 DNA sequence: TGTGCCAGCAGCTCCCCGGACAGGGCGAAACTGTTTTTT. Looking up the rest from reference TRBV7-9 and TRBJ1-4 gives the full variable domain: DTGVSQNPRHKITKRGQNVTFRCDPISEHNRLYWYRQTLGQGPEFLTYFQNEAQLEKSRLLSDRFSAERPKGSFSTLEIQRTEQGDSAMYLCASSSPDRAKLFFGSGTQLSVL.

This clonotype was recorded once. This chain links TRBV5-5 with TRBJ1-1, with D unresolved. Trimming stripped 3 bases from V and 4 bases from J, with 13 bases between. There are 14 residues in the CDR3. Germline V gives CDR1 SGHKS, CDR2 YYEKEE (reference sequence). The CDR3 DNA reads TGTGCCAGCAGCTCCTTTGACCTTGGCACTGAAGCTTTCTTT. It specifies CASSSFDLGTEAFF.

V gene TRBV5-4 combines with J gene TRBJ2-4; perhaps D is TRBD1 or TRBD2 (6 bases each). The V and J ends lost 2 bases and 2 bases respectively, with 11 bases between them. Germline-derived CDR1 and CDR2 are SGHNT and YYREEE (reference sequence). CDR3 size: 15 residues. The CDR3 reads CASSFMGGPKNIQYF. CDR3 in DNA: TGTGCCAGCAGCTTCATGGGGGGCCCCAAAAACATTCAGTACTTC.

This sequence joins TRBV6-5 and TRBJ2-7; no firm D call. Per the germline V gene, CDR1 is MNHEY and CDR2 is SVGAGI. This CDR3 spans 15 amino acids. Trimming removed 0 bases from V and 0 bases from J, with 9 bases in between. The CDR3 DNA sequence: TGTGCCAGCAGTTACTCGAGCTACCCCTCCTACGAGCAGTACTTC. Translating gives CASSYSSYPSYEQYF.

V is TRBV5-5 and J is TRBJ2-2; TRBD1 is a possible D gene (6 bases). This CDR3 contains 17 residues. Trimming left V 3 bases short and J 4 bases short, with 19 bases between. The germline CDR1 and CDR2 sequences are SGHKS and YYEKEE (reference sequence). The CDR3: CASSSLPRTASTGELFF. Written as DNA, the CDR3 is TGTGCCAGCAGCTCCCTCCCCCGGACAGCGTCCACCGGGGAGCTGTTTTTT.

The CDR3 DNA sequence: TGTGCCAGCAGTTTAATAGCGGGGGGGCTTGAGACCCAGTACTTC. It specifies CASSLIAGGLETQYF. The V call is TRBV27, the J call TRBJ2-5, with TRBD2 matching over 11 bases. V shed 2 bases, J shed 5 bases, and the junction held 4 bases outside the gene matches. Germline-derived CDR1 and CDR2 are MNHEY and SMNVEV (reference sequence). The CDR3 spans 15 residues.

In this sample, this clonotype turned up a few times. The chain links TRBV29-1 to TRBJ2-5; TRBD1 aligns across 8 bases. V was pared by 7 bases and J by 1 base, with 5 bases of the junction left unmatched. The CDR3 length is 13 residues. Germline V gives CDR1 SQVTM, CDR2 ANQGSEA. The CDR3 sequence: CSGRQGLQETQYF. CDR3 DNA: TGCAGCGGTCGACAGGGGCTCCAAGAGACCCAGTACTTC.

This clonotype was observed a handful of times. The chain has TRBV2 and TRBJ2-2; TRBD2 aligns across 8 bases. This CDR3 is built from 17 residues. V lost 1 base, J lost 2 bases, and 6 bases stayed unmatched. Per the germline V gene, CDR1 is SNHLY and CDR2 is FYNNEI. CDR3 region: CASSEVPGGGNTGELFF. The CDR3 nucleotides read TGTGCCAGCAGTGAAGTGCCGGGGGGGGGTAACACCGGGGAGCTGTTTTTT.

The V call is TRBV11-2, the J call TRBJ2-2, with 13 bases identical to TRBD2. With V trimmed by 3 bases and J by 4 bases, 17 bases remained unmatched. CDR1 and CDR2 (germline): SGHAT, FQNNGV. The CDR3 is 21 residues long. The CDR3 nucleotides read TGTGCCAGCAGCTTCCCCCGACTAGCGGGGGGCTCCGCAGTGGGCACCGGGGAGCTGTTTTTT. It specifies CASSFPRLAGGSAVGTGELFF.

V is TRBV25-1 and J is TRBJ2-5; 10 bases align to TRBD1. The V gene's germline CDR1 is MGHDK and CDR2 SYGVNS. This CDR3 is built from 16 residues. The J segment lost 3 bases and the V segment lost 3 bases, leaving 7 bases of the junction unmatched. Here the CDR3 DNA reads TGTGCCAGCAGTGATTTCTGGGACAGGGGTAAAGAGACCCAGTACTTC. It encodes CASSDFWDRGKETQYF.

The rearrangement joins TRBV27 to TRBJ2-7, with D possibly being TRBD1 (6 bases). V was clipped by 6 bases and J by 2 bases, with 17 bases between them. The CDR3 is 15 amino acids. CDR1 and CDR2 from the germline V gene are MNHEY and SMNVEV (reference sequence). The CDR3 here is CASSPDRTSPYEQYV. The CDR3 coding sequence is TGTGCCAGCAGCCCAGACAGGACTTCCCCCTACGAGCAGTACGTC.

This rearrangement joins TRBV7-2 to TRBJ2-7; weak D call: TRBD2 (5 bases). The V end was cut by 1 base, the J end by 3 bases, with 16 bases between. The CDR3 runs to 16 residues. The germline gives CDR1 SGHTA, CDR2 FQGNSA. The CDR3: CASSLGSGPNNYEQYF. The DNA of the CDR3 is TGTGCCAGCAGCTTAGGCAGCGGACCAAATAACTACGAGCAGTACTTC. Using reference TRBV7-2 and TRBJ2-7 for the parts outside the CDR3, the full variable domain is GAGVSQSPSNKVTEKGKDVELRCDPISGHTALYWYRQSLGQGLEFLIYFQGNSAPDKSGLPSDRFSAERTGGSVSTLTIQRTQQEDSAVYLCASSLGSGPNNYEQYFGPGTRLTVT.

This rearrangement joins TRBV6-1 to TRBJ2-2; 7 bases map to TRBD1. V shed 6 bases, J shed 0 bases, and the junction held 7 bases outside the gene matches. CDR3 length: 16 amino acids. Germline CDR1 MNHNS, CDR2 SASEGT. In DNA, the CDR3 is TGTGCCAGCAGATCGACAGGGAATACGAACACCGGGGAGCTGTTTTTT. Its translation: CASRSTGNTNTGELFF.

This clonotype was recorded at least ten times. This chain links TRBV7-9 with TRBJ2-2; 10 nucleotides agree with TRBD1. The CDR3 consists of 15 residues. Germline lookup yields CDR1 SEHNR and CDR2 FQNEAQ (reference sequence). V lost 5 bases, J lost 3 bases, and 3 bases stayed unmatched. This CDR3 reads CASSPGTGDTGELFF. The CDR3 nucleotides read TGTGCCAGCAGCCCCGGGACAGGGGACACCGGGGAGCTGTTTTTT.

This clonotype was seen a few times. This rearrangement joins TRBV9 to TRBJ2-3; the D call may be TRBD1 or TRBD2 (5 bases each). Germline lookup yields CDR1 SGDLS and CDR2 YYNGEE. V was pared by 0 bases and J by 5 bases, with 10 bases between. The CDR3 sequence is 14 residues long. The CDR3 DNA is TGTGCCAGCAGCGTAGACGGGGCCAGAGATACGCAGTATTTT. Its translation is CASSVDGARDTQYF.

This clonotype was observed a few times. The V gene is TRBV6-5, the J gene TRBJ2-1, with D perhaps being TRBD1 or TRBD2 (5 bases each). Germline V gives CDR1 MNHEY, CDR2 SVGAGI. V was clipped by 0 bases and J by 9 bases, with 15 bases between them. The CDR3 totals 15 residues. The CDR3 sequence: CASSYSNRRGGEQFF. Written as DNA, the CDR3 is TGTGCCAGCAGTTACTCGAACAGACGGGGCGGTGAGCAGTTCTTC.

J is TRBJ2-3 and V is TRBV11-2; 8 bases are shared with TRBD2. CDR1 and CDR2 from the germline V gene are SGHAT and FQNNGV. Trimming took 5 bases from V and 2 from J; bases not matched to a gene: 15. This CDR3 is 18 amino acids long. The CDR3 reads CASSRGKEVAGYTDTQYF. The CDR3 coding sequence is TGTGCCAGCAGCCGAGGGAAGGAAGTAGCGGGGTACACAGATACGCAGTATTTT. The full variable domain, in which reference TRBV11-2 and TRBJ2-3 provide the parts outside the CDR3, is EAGVAQSPRYKIIEKRQSVAFWCNPISGHATLYWYQQILGQGPKLLIQFQNNGVVDDSQLPKDRFSAERLKGVDSTLKIQPAKLEDSAVYLCASSRGKEVAGYTDTQYFGPGTRLTVL.

V and J are TRBV6-2 or TRBV6-3 and TRBJ1-1; 8 bases map to TRBD1. CDR1 MNHEY and CDR2 SVGEGT come from the germline V gene. V was clipped by 7 bases and J by 5 bases; unmatched bases: 6. This CDR3 region has 13 residues. CDR3 nucleotide sequence: TGTGCCAGCAAGACAGGGGTTGGTACTGAAGCTTTCTTT. Its translation: CASKTGVGTEAFF.

The V and J genes are TRBV5-4 and TRBJ1-2; a possible D gene is TRBD1 (5 bases). CDR3 length: 16 amino acids. With 4 bases removed from V and 0 bases from J, the gap between germline ends came to 16 bases. Germline CDR1 is SGHNT and CDR2 is YYREEE (reference sequence). The CDR3 DNA reads as TGTGCCAGCAGCGTGACAGCTCTGACTACTAACTATGGCTACACCTTC. Protein product: CASSVTALTTNYGYTF. Full variable domain (outside the CDR3, taken from reference TRBV5-4 and TRBJ1-2): ETGVTQSPTHLIKTRGQQVTLRCSSQSGHNTVSWYQQALGQGPQFIFQYYREEENGRGNFPPRFSGLQFPNYSSELNVNALELDDSALYLCASSVTALTTNYGYTFGSGTRLTVV.

The table lists this clonotype with a few counts. The J gene is TRBJ2-7, the V gene TRBV6-1; perhaps TRBD1 as D (6 bases). The ends were cut back, 2 bases at V and 5 bases at J, with 16 bases in the middle. Germline loops: CDR1 MNHNS, CDR2 SASEGT. This CDR3 has 15 residues. CDR3 DNA: TGTGCCAGCAGTGAAAAGGCGTACAGGGCCCACGAGCAGTACGTC. It encodes CASSEKAYRAHEQYV.